The sequence of this T cell receptor (beta chain) was determined in a study of blood T cell repertoires in COVID-19. On the study more broadly: The origin of the acute and convalescent COVID-19 samples was the United States, Italy and Spain. The analysed material was cDNA or gDNA that came from T cells, B-cell-depleted T cells, or PBMCs.

Trimming removed 7 bases from V and 4 bases from J; junction bases left unmatched: 6. The length of the CDR3 is 14 residues. The germline CDR1 and CDR2 sequences are MNHEY and SVGAGI. Sequencing used immunoSEQ multiplex PCR; TCRdb keeps in-frame clones, though not all of them. The data hold 130,000 to 150,000 clones, with just under 85% observed a single time. This clonotype was sampled from a woman older than 75 with acute or convalescent COVID-19. V and J are TRBV6-5 and TRBJ1-4, with 7 positions matching TRBD1. Sequenced input: peripheral blood. CDR3 residues: CASTRDRDNEKLFF. The CDR3 DNA is TGTGCCAGCACCCGGGACAGAGATAATGAAAAACTGTTTTTT.